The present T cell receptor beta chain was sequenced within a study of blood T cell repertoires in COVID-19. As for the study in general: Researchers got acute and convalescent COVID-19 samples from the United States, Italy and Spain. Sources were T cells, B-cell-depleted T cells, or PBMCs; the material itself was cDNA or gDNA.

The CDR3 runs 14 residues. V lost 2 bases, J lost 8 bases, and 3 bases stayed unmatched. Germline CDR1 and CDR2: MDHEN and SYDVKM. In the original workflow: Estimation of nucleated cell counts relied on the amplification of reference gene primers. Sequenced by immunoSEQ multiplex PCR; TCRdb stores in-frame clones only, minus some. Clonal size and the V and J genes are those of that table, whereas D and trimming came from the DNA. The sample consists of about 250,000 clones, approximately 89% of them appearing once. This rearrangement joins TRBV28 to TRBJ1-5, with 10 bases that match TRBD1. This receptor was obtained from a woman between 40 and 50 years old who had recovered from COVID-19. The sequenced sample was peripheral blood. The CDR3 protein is CASSLGTGVEPQHF. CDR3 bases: TGTGCCAGCAGTTTAGGGACAGGGGTCGAGCCCCAGCATTTT.